This record concerns one T cell receptor beta chain sequence. Its target is unknown. The sorting of PBMCs gave CD4+ and CD8+ T cells. This CDR3 contains 13 residues. V gave up 3 bases and J gave up 0 bases, with 8 bases separating them. Germline V lookup: CDR1 SQVTM, CDR2 ANQGSEA. The entry originates in a study of CD8+ T cells in alopecia areata. Following extraction, RNA underwent reverse transcription to cDNA, which served as the sequencing template. The protocol was immunoSEQ multiplex PCR, while the TCRdb copy is restricted to in-frame clones and leaves out a portion. Of 110,000 to 150,000 clones detected, about 60% appear once; the ten largest clones hold under 7.5%. Study observations and caveats: Relative to mice, TCR sharing across patients was less clear, a difference possibly HLA-related. Affected scalp, especially in alopecia totalis/universalis, had a higher clonality than normal scalp did.

The input for sequencing was CD4+ T cells sorted from blood, taken at week 0. This clonotype originated in a human donor with alopecia areata. The rearrangement uses TRBV29-1 and TRBJ1-2, with D possibly being TRBD1 (6 bases). This CDR3 is CSVEDRSNYGYTF. CDR3 coding DNA: TGCAGCGTTGAGGACAGATCTAACTATGGCTACACCTTC.